The sequence of this T cell receptor (beta chain) was determined in a study of shared clonotypes between healthy human individuals. The wider study: Sampling drew on donors who were a couple of women and a few men aged 18 to 49.

Donors were healthy HIV-negative adults without recently reported acute infections or vaccinations. At deep level, the assay was performed. TCRdb's table, derived via immunoSEQ multiplex PCR, lists solely in-frame clones and lacks some. The sample consists of about half a million clones, around 77% of them appearing once. Trimming took 7 bases from V and 5 from J; bases not matched to a gene: 4. The germline V gene has CDR1 ENHRY and CDR2 SYGVKD. This CDR3 is built from 12 residues. Sequencing was carried out using PBMCs. The V and J genes are TRBV10-3 and TRBJ2-7, with 8 bases fitting TRBD1. This clonotype was sampled from a woman between 40 and 50 years old in good health. Some clones in this sample may be carry-over from other donors' samples. CDR3 nucleotide sequence: TGTGCCATCAACAGGGGGGATAACGAGCAGTACTTC. It encodes CAINRGDNEQYF.